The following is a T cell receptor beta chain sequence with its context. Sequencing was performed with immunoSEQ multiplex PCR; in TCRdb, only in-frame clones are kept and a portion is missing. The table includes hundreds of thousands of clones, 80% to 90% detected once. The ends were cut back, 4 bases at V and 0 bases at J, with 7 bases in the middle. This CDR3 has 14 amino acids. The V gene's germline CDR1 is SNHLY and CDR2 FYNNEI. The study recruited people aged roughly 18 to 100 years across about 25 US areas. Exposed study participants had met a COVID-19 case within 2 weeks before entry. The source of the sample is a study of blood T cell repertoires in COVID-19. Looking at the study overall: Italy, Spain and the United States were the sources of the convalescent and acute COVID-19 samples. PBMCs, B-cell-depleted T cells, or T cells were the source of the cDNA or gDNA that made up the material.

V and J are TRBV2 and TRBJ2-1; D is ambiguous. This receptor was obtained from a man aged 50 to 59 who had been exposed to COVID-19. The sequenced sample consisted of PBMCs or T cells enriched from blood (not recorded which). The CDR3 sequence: CASSAPSSYNEQFF. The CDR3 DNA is TGTGCCAGCAGTGCCCCGAGCTCCTACAATGAGCAGTTCTTC.